The 3 T cell receptor beta chains below were found in one sample sequenced in a study of regulatory T cells in long-lasting Graves disease. Investigators prepared the TCR beta libraries by applying iRepertoire HTBI primers and Arm-PCR of CDR3 regions. Each CDR3 protein gets one entry after TCRdb re-called the multiplex PCR reads with MiXCR. The table includes 390,000 or so distinct CDR3 sequences, approximately 25% detected once. The time point here: persistent/refractory GD, antithyroid drugs over 5 years with positive TRAb. From RNA extracted from PBMCs, the TCR library was made. The source material was peripheral blood mononuclear cells (PBMCs), sampled when the disease was refractory, from a patient treated with antithyroid drugs. Receptor source: a woman in her thirties or forties with Graves disease.

J is TRBJ2-5 and V is TRBV28, with D possibly called TRBD1 or TRBD2 (7 bases each). Trimming cost V 5 bases and J 7 bases, with 26 bases left between them. The CDR3 has 17 residues. CDR1 and CDR2 (germline): MDHEN, SYDVKM. CDR3 sequence: CASSLSPGGGGAGTQYF. Here the CDR3 DNA reads TGTGCCAGCAGTCTTAGCCCAGGGGGGGGGGGAGCCGGGACCCAGTACTTC.

This sequence joins TRBV11-2 and TRBJ2-3; D tentatively fits TRBD1 or TRBD2 (5 bases each). The CDR3 sequence is 16 residues long. The germline V gene has CDR1 SGHAT and CDR2 FQNNGV. The V and J ends lost 1 base and 0 bases respectively, with 11 bases between them. The CDR3 coding sequence is TGTGCCAGCAGCTTAGCAGGGACCGGGAGCACAGATACGCAGTATTTT. The encoded protein is CASSLAGTGSTDTQYF.

This clonotype was seen only a few times. DNA for the CDR3: TGCAGCGTCCATACAGGGGGCGCAACGTATGGCTACACCTTC. Translation gives CSVHTGGATYGYTF. The gene calls are TRBV29-1 and TRBJ1-2, with 9 bases fitting TRBD1. CDR3 length equals 14 residues. Germline-derived CDR1 and CDR2 are SQVTM and ANQGSEA. With V trimmed by 6 bases and J by 5 bases, 10 bases remained unmatched. The full variable domain, with the rest looked up from reference TRBV29-1 and TRBJ1-2, is SAVISQKPSRDICQRGTSLTIQCQVDSQVTMMFWYRQQPGQSLTLIATANQGSEATYESGFVIDKFPISRPNLTFSTLTVSNMSPEDSSIYLCSVHTGGATYGYTFGSGTRLTVV.